This TCR beta chain appears in the sequencing data of a study of T cell responses to AZD1222 COVID-19 vaccine. About the study: Second-dose timings of about 4 or about 12 weeks were pooled.

General study results and limits: The donors showed a predominance of white British ancestry and of females, with possible underestimation of clonal diversity. Nearly half of the spike-specific TCRs reportedly recognize variant regions that carry no mutations. Rises in breadth and depth of Spike-specific TCRs came after two AZD1222 doses.

The sample holds a few counts of this clone. The antigen is undetermined. The CDR3 contains 15 residues. Germline V lookup: CDR1 MNHNY, CDR2 SVGAGI (reference sequence). After removal of 6 bases from V and 3 bases from J, the junction contained 9 bases not matched to a gene. Method: immunoSEQ multiplex PCR; TCRdb's copy keeps in-frame clones and lacks some. The sample carries 120,000 to 150,000 clones, approximately 92% recorded once. Here the sequenced sample was peripheral blood, taken on day 0 of AZD1222 vaccination. J is TRBJ1-2 and V is TRBV6-6; 8 bases are shared with TRBD1. This receptor was identified in an adult in good health. CDR3 sequence: CASSQRTGKDYGYTF. The CDR3, as DNA: TGTGCCAGCAGCCAACGGACAGGGAAGGACTATGGCTACACCTTC.